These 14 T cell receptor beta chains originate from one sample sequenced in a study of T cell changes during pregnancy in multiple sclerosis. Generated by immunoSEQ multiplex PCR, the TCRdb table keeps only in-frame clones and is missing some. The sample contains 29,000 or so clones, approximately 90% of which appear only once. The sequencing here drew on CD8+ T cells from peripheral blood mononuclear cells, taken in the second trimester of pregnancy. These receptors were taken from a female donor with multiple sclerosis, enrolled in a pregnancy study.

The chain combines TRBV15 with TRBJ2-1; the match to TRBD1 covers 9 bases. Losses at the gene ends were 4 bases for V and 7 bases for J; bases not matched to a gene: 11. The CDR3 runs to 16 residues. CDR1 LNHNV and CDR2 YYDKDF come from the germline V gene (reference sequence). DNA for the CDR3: TGTGCCACCAGCATCTCTGGGGGACAGGGTTGGAATGAGCAGTTCTTC. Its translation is CATSISGGQGWNEQFF.

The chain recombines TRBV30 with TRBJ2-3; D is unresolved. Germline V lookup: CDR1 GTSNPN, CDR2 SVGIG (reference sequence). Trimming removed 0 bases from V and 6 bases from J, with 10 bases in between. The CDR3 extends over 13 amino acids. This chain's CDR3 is CAWSVVPGDTQYF. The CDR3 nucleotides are TGTGCCTGGAGTGTGGTTCCCGGGGATACGCAGTATTTT.

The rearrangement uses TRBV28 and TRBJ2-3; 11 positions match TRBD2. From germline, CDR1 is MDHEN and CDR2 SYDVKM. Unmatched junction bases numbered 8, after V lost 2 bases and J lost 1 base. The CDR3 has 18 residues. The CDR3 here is CASSLKTSGILGTDTQYF. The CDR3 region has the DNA TGTGCCAGCAGTTTAAAGACTAGCGGGATCCTCGGCACAGATACGCAGTATTTT. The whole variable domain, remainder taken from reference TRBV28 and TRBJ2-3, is DVKVTQSSRYLVKRTGEKVFLECVQDMDHENMFWYRQDPGLGLRLIYFSYDVKMKEKGDIPEGYSVSREKKERFSLILESASTNQTSMYLCASSLKTSGILGTDTQYFGPGTRLTVL.

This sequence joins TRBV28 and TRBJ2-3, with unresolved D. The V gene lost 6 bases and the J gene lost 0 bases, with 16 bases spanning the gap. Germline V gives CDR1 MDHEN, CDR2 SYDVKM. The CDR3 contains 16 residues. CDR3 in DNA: TGTGCCAGCAGCCTCAGTGGGTGGGCTAGCACAGATACGCAGTATTTT. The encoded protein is CASSLSGWASTDTQYF.

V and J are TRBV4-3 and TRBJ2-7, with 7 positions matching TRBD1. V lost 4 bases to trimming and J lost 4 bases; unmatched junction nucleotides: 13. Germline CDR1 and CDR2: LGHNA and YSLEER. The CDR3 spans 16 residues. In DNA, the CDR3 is TGCGCCAGCAGCCCGCACTCGACAGGGACCCTTTACGAGCAGTACTTC. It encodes CASSPHSTGTLYEQYF.

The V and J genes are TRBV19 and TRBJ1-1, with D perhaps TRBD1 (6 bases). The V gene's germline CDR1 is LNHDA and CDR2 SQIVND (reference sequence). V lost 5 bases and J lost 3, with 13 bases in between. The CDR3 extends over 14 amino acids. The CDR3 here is CASSEQGLHTEAFF. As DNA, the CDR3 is TGTGCCAGTAGTGAACAGGGTTTGCACACTGAAGCTTTCTTT.

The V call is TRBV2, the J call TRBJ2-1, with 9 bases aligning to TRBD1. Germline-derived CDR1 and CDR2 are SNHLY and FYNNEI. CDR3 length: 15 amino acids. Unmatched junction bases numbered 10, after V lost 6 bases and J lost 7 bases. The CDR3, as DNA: TGTGCCAGCAGGAAAGCGGGACAGGGTTCAAATGAGCAGTTCTTC. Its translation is CASRKAGQGSNEQFF.

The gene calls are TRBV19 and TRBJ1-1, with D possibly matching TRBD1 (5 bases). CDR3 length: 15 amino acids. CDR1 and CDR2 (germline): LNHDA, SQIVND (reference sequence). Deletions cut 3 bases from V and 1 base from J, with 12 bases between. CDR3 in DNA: TGTGCCAGTAGTATTAGGGGCCTCGGGAACACTGAAGCTTTCTTT. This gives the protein CASSIRGLGNTEAFF.

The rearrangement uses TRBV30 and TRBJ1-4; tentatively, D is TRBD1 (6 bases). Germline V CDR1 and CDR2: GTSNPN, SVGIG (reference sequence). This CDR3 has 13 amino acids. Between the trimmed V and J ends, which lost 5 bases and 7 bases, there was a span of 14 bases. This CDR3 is CAWEQGTGEKLFF. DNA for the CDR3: TGTGCCTGGGAACAGGGAACGGGTGAAAAACTGTTTTTT.

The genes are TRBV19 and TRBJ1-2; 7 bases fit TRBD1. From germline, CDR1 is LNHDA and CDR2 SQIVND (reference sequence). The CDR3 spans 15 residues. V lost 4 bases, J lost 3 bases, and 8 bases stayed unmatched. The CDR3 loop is CASSRVRDSDYGYTF. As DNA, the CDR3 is TGTGCCAGTAGTAGGGTTCGGGACAGCGACTATGGCTACACCTTC.

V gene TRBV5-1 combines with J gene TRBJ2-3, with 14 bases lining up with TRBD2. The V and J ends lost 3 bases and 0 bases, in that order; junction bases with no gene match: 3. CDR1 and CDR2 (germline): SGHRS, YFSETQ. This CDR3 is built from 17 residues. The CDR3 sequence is CASSWTSGRTSTDTQYF. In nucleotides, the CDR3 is TGCGCCAGCAGCTGGACTAGCGGGAGGACTAGCACAGATACGCAGTATTTT.

DNA of the CDR3: TGTGCCAGCAGCCCGAAACTAGCGGGAGAGTACACCGGGGAGCTGTTTTTT. It specifies CASSPKLAGEYTGELFF. V gene TRBV7-3 combines with J gene TRBJ2-2; TRBD2 matches 11 bases. Germline lookup yields CDR1 SGHTA and CDR2 FQGTGA. The ends lost 5 bases at V and 3 bases at J; junction bases unmatched: 8. The CDR3 is 17 amino acids. Filled out from reference TRBV7-3 and TRBJ2-2, the complete variable domain reads GAGVSQTPSNKVTEKGKYVELRCDPISGHTALYWYRQSLGQGPEFLIYFQGTGAADDSGLPNDRFFAVRPEGSVSTLKIQRTERGDSAVYLCASSPKLAGEYTGELFFGEGSRLTVL.

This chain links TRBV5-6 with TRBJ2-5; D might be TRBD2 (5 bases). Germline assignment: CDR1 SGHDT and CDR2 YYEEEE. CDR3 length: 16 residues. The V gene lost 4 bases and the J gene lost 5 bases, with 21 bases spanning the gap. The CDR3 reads CASSLGSGMDGETQYF. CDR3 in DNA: TGTGCCAGCAGCCTAGGGTCGGGGATGGACGGGGAGACCCAGTACTTC.

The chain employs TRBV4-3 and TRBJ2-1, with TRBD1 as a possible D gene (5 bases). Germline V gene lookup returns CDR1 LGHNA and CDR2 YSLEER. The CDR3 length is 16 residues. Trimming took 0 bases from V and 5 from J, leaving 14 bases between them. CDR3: CASSQEVQGRDNEQFF. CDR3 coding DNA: TGCGCCAGCAGCCAAGAGGTCCAGGGCCGAGACAATGAGCAGTTCTTC.